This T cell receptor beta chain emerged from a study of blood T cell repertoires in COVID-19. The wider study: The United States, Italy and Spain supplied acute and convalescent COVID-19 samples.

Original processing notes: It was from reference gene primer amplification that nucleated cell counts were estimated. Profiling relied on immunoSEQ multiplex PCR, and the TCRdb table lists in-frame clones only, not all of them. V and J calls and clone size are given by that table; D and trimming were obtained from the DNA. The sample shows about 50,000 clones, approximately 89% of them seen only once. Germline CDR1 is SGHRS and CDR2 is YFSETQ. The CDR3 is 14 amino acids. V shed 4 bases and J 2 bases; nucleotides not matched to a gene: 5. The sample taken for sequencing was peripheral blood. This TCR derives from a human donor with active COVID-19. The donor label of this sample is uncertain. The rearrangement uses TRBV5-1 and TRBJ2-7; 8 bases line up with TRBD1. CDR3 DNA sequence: TGCGCCAGCAGCCGAGACAGGGGAGCCTACGAGCAGTACTTC. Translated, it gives CASSRDRGAYEQYF.